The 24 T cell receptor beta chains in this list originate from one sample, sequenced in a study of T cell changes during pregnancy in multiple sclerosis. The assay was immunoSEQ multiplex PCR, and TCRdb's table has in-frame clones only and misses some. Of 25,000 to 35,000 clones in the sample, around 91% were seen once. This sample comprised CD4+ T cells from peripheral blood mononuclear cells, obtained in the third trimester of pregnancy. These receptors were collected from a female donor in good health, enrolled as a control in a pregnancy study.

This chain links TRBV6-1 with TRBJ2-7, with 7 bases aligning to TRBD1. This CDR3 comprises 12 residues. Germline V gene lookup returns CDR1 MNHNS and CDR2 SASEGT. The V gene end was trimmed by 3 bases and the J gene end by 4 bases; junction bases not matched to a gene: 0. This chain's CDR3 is CASSDRGYEQYF. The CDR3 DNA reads TGTGCCAGCAGTGACAGGGGGTACGAGCAGTACTTC.

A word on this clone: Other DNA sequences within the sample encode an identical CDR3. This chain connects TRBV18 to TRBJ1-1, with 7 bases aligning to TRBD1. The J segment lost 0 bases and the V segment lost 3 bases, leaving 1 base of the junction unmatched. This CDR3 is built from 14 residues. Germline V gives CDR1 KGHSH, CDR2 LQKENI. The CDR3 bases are TGTGCCAGCTCACCTGGACAGGTGAACACTGAAGCTTTCTTT. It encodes CASSPGQVNTEAFF.

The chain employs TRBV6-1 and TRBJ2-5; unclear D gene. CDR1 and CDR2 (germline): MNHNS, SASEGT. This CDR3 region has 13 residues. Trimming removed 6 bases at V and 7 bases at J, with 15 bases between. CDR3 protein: CASRSTVSTTQYF. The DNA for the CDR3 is TGTGCCAGCAGAAGTACAGTGTCGACGACCCAGTACTTC.

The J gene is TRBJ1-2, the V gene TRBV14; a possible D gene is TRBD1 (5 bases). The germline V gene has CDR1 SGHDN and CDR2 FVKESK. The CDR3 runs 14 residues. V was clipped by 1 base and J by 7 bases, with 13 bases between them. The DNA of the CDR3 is TGTGCCAGCAGCCAAGTGGCAGGGAAAGGTGGCTACACCTTC. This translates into CASSQVAGKGGYTF.

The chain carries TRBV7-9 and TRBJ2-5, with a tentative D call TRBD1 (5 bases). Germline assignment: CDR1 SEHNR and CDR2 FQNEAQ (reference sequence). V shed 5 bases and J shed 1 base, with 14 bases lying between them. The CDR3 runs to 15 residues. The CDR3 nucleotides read TGTGCCAGCAGCCACGGGCAGGGCCCCCAAGAGACCCAGTACTTC. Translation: CASSHGQGPQETQYF. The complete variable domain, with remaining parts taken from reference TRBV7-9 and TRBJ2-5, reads DTGVSQNPRHKITKRGQNVTFRCDPISEHNRLYWYRQTLGQGPEFLTYFQNEAQLEKSRLLSDRFSAERPKGSFSTLEIQRTEQGDSAMYLCASSHGQGPQETQYFGPGTRLLVL.

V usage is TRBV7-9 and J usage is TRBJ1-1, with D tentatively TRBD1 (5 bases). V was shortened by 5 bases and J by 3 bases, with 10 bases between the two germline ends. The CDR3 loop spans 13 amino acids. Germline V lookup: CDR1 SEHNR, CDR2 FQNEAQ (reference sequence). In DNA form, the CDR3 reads TGTGCCAGCAGCCCGCAGGGTGACACTGAAGCTTTCTTT. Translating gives CASSPQGDTEAFF.

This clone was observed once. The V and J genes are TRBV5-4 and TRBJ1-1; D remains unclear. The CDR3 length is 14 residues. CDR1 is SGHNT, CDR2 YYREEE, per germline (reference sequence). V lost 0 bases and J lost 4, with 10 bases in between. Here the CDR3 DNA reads TGTGCCAGCAGCTTGGGAGGGCGCGGCACTGAAGCTTTCTTT. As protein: CASSLGGRGTEAFF.

In DNA, the CDR3 is TGTGCCAGTAGTAACCCCGGACAGGGAGCGAACTATGGCTACACCTTC. Protein sequence: CASSNPGQGANYGYTF. The chain uses TRBV19 and TRBJ1-2, with 8 bases aligning to TRBD1. The CDR3 consists of 16 residues. CDR1 and CDR2 from the germline V gene are LNHDA and SQIVND (reference sequence). The V and J ends lost 4 bases and 2 bases, in that order; junction bases with no gene match: 9.

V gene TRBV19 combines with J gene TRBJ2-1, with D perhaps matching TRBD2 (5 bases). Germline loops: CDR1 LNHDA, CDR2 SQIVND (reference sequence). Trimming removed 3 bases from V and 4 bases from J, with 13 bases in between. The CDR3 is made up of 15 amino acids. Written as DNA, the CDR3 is TGTGCCAGTAGTATTCACAGCGGTCGTTACAATGAGCAGTTCTTC. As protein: CASSIHSGRYNEQFF.

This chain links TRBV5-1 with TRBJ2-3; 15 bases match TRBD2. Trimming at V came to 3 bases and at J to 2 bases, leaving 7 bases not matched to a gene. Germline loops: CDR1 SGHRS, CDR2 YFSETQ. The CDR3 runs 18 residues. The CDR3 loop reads CASSSGTSGGPYTDTQYF. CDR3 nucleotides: TGCGCCAGCAGCTCCGGGACTAGCGGGGGGCCCTACACAGATACGCAGTATTTT.

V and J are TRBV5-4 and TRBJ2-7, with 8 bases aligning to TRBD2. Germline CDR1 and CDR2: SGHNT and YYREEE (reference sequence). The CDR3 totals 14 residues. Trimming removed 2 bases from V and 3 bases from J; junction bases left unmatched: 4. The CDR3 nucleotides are TGTGCCAGCAGCTTTAGGACTAGCAGCTACGAGCAGTACTTC. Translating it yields CASSFRTSSYEQYF.

CDR3 sequence: CASSYGQKNTEAFF. The CDR3 DNA sequence: TGTGCCAGCAGTTACGGACAGAAGAACACTGAAGCTTTCTTT. The chain carries TRBV6-5 and TRBJ1-1, with D perhaps TRBD1 (6 bases). The CDR3 covers 14 residues. Trimming removed 2 bases from V and 1 base from J, with 8 bases in between. CDR1 and CDR2 (germline): MNHEY, SVGAGI.

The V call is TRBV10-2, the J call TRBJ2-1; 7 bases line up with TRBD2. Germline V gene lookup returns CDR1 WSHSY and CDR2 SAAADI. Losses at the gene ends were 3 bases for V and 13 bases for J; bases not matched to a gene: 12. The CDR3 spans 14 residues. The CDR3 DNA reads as TGCGCCAGCAGTGACGGGGGGAGGGCCTATCCCCAGTTCTTC. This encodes CASSDGGRAYPQFF.

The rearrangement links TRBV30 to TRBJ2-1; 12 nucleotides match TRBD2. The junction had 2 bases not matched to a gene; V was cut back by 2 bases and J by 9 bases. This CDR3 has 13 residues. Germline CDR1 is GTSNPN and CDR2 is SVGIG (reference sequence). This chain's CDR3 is CAWSILAGGEQFF. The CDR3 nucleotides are TGTGCCTGGAGTATACTAGCGGGGGGTGAGCAGTTCTTC.

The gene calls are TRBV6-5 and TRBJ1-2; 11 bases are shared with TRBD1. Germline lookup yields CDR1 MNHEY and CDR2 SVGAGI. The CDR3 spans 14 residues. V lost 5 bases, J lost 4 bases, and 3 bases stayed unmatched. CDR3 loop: CASSAGTGGYGYTF. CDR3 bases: TGTGCCAGCAGTGCCGGGACAGGGGGCTATGGCTACACCTTC.

As DNA, the CDR3 is TGTGCCAGCAGCGAGGCAGGCACCGGGGAGCTGTTTTTT. Its translation: CASSEAGTGELFF. The chain combines TRBV9 with TRBJ2-2; D not resolved. The CDR3 runs to 13 residues. Between the trimmed V and J ends, which lost 3 bases and 4 bases, there was a span of 7 bases. Germline CDR1 and CDR2: SGDLS and YYNGEE.

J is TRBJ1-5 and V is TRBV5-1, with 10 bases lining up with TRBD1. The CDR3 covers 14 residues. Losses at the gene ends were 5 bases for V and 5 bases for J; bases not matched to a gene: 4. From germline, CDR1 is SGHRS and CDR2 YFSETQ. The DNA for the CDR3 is TGCGCCAGCAGTCAAGGGACAGGGGATCAGCCCCAGCATTTT. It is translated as CASSQGTGDQPQHF.

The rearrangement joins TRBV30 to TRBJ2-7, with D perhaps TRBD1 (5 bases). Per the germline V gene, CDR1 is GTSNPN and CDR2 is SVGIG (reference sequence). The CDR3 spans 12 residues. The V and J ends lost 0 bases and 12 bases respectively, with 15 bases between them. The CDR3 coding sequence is TGTGCCTGGAGTGTATTTGGGGCGAAAGGGTACTTC. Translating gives CAWSVFGAKGYF. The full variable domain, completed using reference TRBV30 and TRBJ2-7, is SQTIHQWPATLVQPVGSPLSLECTVEGTSNPNLYWYRQAAGRGLQLLFYSVGIGQISSEVPQNLSASRPQDRQFILSSKKLLLSDSGFYLCAWSVFGAKGYFGPGTRLTVT.

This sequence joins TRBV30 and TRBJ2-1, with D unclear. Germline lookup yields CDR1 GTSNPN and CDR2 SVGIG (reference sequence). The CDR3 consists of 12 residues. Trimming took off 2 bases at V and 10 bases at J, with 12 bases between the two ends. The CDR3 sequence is CAWSTIRIEQFF. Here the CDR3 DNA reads TGTGCCTGGAGTACTATTCGGATCGAGCAGTTCTTC.

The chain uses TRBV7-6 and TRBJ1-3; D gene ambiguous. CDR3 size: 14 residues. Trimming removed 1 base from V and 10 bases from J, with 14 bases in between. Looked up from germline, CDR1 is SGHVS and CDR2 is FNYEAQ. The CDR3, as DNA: TGTGCCAGCAGCTTAGAACCGGCCAGCGGGACCATATATTTT. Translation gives CASSLEPASGTIYF.

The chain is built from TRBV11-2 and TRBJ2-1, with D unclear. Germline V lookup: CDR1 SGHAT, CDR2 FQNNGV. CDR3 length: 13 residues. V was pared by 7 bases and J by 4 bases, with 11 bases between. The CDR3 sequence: CASTKELYNEQFF. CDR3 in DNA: TGTGCCAGCACCAAGGAGTTATACAATGAGCAGTTCTTC.

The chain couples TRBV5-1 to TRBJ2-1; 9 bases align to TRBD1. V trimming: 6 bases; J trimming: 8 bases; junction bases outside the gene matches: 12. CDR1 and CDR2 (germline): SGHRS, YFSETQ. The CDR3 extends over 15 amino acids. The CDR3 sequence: CASTLNRGPVDEQFF. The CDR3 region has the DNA TGCGCCAGCACCCTAAACAGGGGGCCTGTCGATGAGCAGTTCTTC.

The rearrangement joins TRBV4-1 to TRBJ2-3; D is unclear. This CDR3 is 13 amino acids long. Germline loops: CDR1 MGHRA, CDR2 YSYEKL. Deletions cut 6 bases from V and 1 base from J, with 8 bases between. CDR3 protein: CASRHRGTDTQYF. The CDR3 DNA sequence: TGCGCCAGCAGGCATCGGGGCACAGATACGCAGTATTTT.

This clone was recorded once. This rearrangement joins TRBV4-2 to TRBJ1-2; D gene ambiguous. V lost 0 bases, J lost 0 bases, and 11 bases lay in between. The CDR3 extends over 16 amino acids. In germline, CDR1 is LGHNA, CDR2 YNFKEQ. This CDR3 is CASSQDQSLANYGYTF. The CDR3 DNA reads TGTGCCAGCAGCCAAGACCAATCGTTAGCTAACTATGGCTACACCTTC.